These 6 T cell receptor beta chains originate from one sample sequenced in a study of blood T cell repertoires in COVID-19. Measured with immunoSEQ multiplex PCR; TCRdb has only the in-frame clones, and not every one. This sample yields 200,000 or so clones, of which around 89% are seen a single time; roughly 2.5% belongs to the top ten. Input material: peripheral blood. These receptor sequences come from a man aged 25 to 40 with COVID-19, enrolled during active disease.

The CDR3 region is CASSLDRGNTEAFF. As DNA, the CDR3 is TGTGCCAGCAGCCTGGACAGGGGGAACACTGAAGCTTTCTTT. The V call is TRBV7-9, the J call TRBJ1-1; 9 bases fit TRBD1. The CDR3 is 14 amino acids. Germline lookup yields CDR1 SEHNR and CDR2 FQNEAQ (reference sequence). The V and J ends lost 5 bases and 1 base, in that order; junction bases with no gene match: 2.

The genes are TRBV5-1 and TRBJ2-7, with 13 bases aligning to TRBD2. Trimming took 1 base from V and 13 from J; bases not matched to a gene: 8. This CDR3 spans 14 amino acids. The germline V gene encodes CDR1 SGHRS and CDR2 YFSETQ. The CDR3: CASSLPGTSGAGYF. In nucleotides, the CDR3 is TGCGCCAGCAGCTTGCCGGGGACTAGCGGGGCTGGATACTTC.

The V gene is TRBV27, the J gene TRBJ2-7, with 11 bases matching TRBD2. Germline CDR1 is MNHEY and CDR2 is SMNVEV (reference sequence). With 5 bases clipped from V and 3 bases from J, the junction kept 6 bases outside the gene matches. CDR3 length: 15 residues. CDR3 in amino acids: CASSIAGGIYYEQYF. The CDR3 region has the DNA TGTGCCAGCAGTATAGCGGGAGGGATTTACTACGAGCAGTACTTC.

In this sample, this clone turned up a few times. As DNA, the CDR3 is TGTGCCAGCAGCTTAACACGGATCAATGGGGGGACTCCTACAGTCACCTATAATTCACCCCTCCACTTT. Encoded protein: CASSLTRINGGTPTVTYNSPLHF. The chain uses TRBV7-3 and TRBJ1-6, with a tentative D call TRBD1 (5 bases). In germline, CDR1 is SGHTA, CDR2 FQGTGA. Trimming cost V 0 bases and J 2 bases, with 29 bases left between them. There are 23 residues in the CDR3.

The V call is TRBV3-1 (or the pseudogene TRBV3-2), the J call TRBJ1-2, with TRBD1 matching over 11 bases. Germline V CDR1 and CDR2: LGHDT, YNNKEL (reference sequence). With V trimmed by 4 bases and J by 4 bases, 5 bases remained unmatched. This CDR3 contains 15 residues. Written as DNA, the CDR3 is TGTGCCAGCAGCCCTGGACAGGGGGCTATCTATGGCTACACCTTC. Translated, it gives CASSPGQGAIYGYTF.

This clone was seen a few times. The V and J genes are TRBV6-2 or TRBV6-3 and TRBJ2-2; D is perhaps TRBD2 (6 bases). The CDR3 runs 17 residues. V was trimmed by 6 bases and J by 1 base, leaving 18 bases between them. CDR1 MNHEY and CDR2 SVGEGT come from the germline V gene. Written as DNA, the CDR3 is TGTGCCAGCAGCCCCCTCTCGGCGGGGTGGAACACCGGGGAGCTGTTTTTT. It is translated as CASSPLSAGWNTGELFF.